Described below is a single T cell receptor (beta chain) sequence and its context. The data were obtained in a study of blood T cell repertoires in COVID-19. Sequenced by immunoSEQ multiplex PCR; TCRdb stores in-frame clones only, minus some. The table has under 200,000 clones, roughly 90% seen once; the top ten hold less than 8%. The CDR3 has 13 residues. The germline V gene encodes CDR1 LNHDA and CDR2 SQIVND (reference sequence). The V gene lost 6 bases and the J gene lost 3 bases, with 11 bases spanning the gap. The sequence derives from a woman aged 45-59 years who had recovered from COVID-19. This chain uses TRBV19 with TRBJ1-1, with D possibly being TRBD1 (5 bases). Sequences were obtained from PBMCs or T cells enriched from blood (not recorded which). The CDR3 sequence: CASRGWGDTEAFF. For the CDR3, the DNA is TGTGCCAGTAGGGGATGGGGCGACACTGAAGCTTTCTTT.